These 9 T cell receptor beta chains were all obtained from the same sample, sequenced in a study of shared clonotypes between healthy human individuals. Repertoires were generated with immunoSEQ multiplex PCR, while TCRdb's copy carries only in-frame clones and drops some. Among approximately 1,500,000 clones listed, 98% were seen once. Specimen: naive CD4+ T cells sorted from blood. Subset described: CD45RA+ positively selected. Receptor source: a man younger than 40 in good health.

This clone was counted only a few times. The chain uses TRBV2 and TRBJ2-1, with D perhaps TRBD2 (5 bases). The V gene's germline CDR1 is SNHLY and CDR2 FYNNEI. The CDR3 is 16 residues long. Trimming cost V 2 bases and J 1 base, with 12 bases left between them. The CDR3 spells CASSEHGGGSYNEQFF. As DNA, the CDR3 is TGTGCCAGCAGTGAACACGGAGGAGGATCCTACAATGAGCAGTTCTTC.

The CDR3 loop reads CASSETKPALEAFF. In nucleotides, the CDR3 is TGTGCCAGCAGTGAAACCAAACCGGCCCTTGAAGCTTTCTTT. This rearrangement joins TRBV2 to TRBJ1-1, with D uncertain. The CDR3 length is 14 residues. Germline CDR1 is SNHLY and CDR2 is FYNNEI. V lost 2 bases, J lost 7 bases, and 14 bases lay in between.

The rearrangement uses TRBV9 and TRBJ2-1; 13 nucleotides align to TRBD2. The CDR3 is 14 amino acids. Losses at the gene ends were 4 bases for V and 8 bases for J; bases not matched to a gene: 3. Germline V lookup: CDR1 SGDLS, CDR2 YYNGEE. The DNA of the CDR3 is TGTGCCAGCAGCCGGACTAGCGGGAGCTATGAGCAGTTCTTC. Its translation is CASSRTSGSYEQFF.

The chain has TRBV4-2 and TRBJ1-1; no definite D call. The length of the CDR3 is 16 residues. Germline CDR1 is LGHNA and CDR2 is YNFKEQ. V lost 0 bases to trimming and J lost 1 base, with 12 bases between them. The CDR3 DNA sequence: TGTGCCAGCAGCCAAGAGGTTGTTCGGGAGAACACTGAAGCTTTCTTT. Amino acids: CASSQEVVRENTEAFF.

J is TRBJ1-1 and V is TRBV10-3; no clear D. The germline V gene has CDR1 ENHRY and CDR2 SYGVKD. The CDR3 length is 16 residues. The V gene lost 0 bases and the J gene lost 0 bases, with 11 bases spanning the gap. CDR3 DNA: TGTGCCATCAGTGAGTCAGGCGTTGGCGTGAACACTGAAGCTTTCTTT. Its protein product is CAISESGVGVNTEAFF.

The chain links TRBV4-1 to TRBJ1-5; TRBD1 agrees at 10 bases. CDR3 size: 16 residues. Germline loops: CDR1 MGHRA, CDR2 YSYEKL. Losses at the gene ends were 4 bases for V and 6 bases for J; bases not matched to a gene: 9. This CDR3 is CASSPLPGQGSQPQHF. The CDR3 nucleotides read TGCGCCAGCAGCCCGCTCCCGGGACAGGGGTCTCAGCCCCAGCATTTT.

The chain combines TRBV28 with TRBJ2-7; unclear D gene. The CDR3 spans 12 residues. V was pared by 10 bases and J by 3 bases, with 13 bases between. Germline V lookup: CDR1 MDHEN, CDR2 SYDVKM. CDR3 amino acids: CATVNSYYEQYF. The CDR3 coding sequence is TGTGCCACAGTGAACTCTTACTACGAGCAGTACTTC. The complete variable domain, with remaining parts taken from reference TRBV28 and TRBJ2-7, reads DVKVTQSSRYLVKRTGEKVFLECVQDMDHENMFWYRQDPGLGLRLIYFSYDVKMKEKGDIPEGYSVSREKKERFSLILESASTNQTSMYLCATVNSYYEQYFGPGTRLTVT.

The chain joins TRBV6-1 to TRBJ2-7; D gene ambiguous. From germline, CDR1 is MNHNS and CDR2 SASEGT. This CDR3 is built from 14 residues. V was shortened by 5 bases and J by 0 bases, with 11 bases between the two germline ends. The CDR3 DNA follows: TGTGCCAGCAGTATAACCGGGCTCTCCTACGAGCAGTACTTC. Protein product: CASSITGLSYEQYF.

The chain carries TRBV15 and TRBJ2-7; TRBD2 might be the D (6 bases). There are 15 residues in the CDR3. Germline CDR1 reads LNHNV; CDR2 reads YYDKDF (reference sequence). V lost 7 bases and J lost 4, with 20 bases in between. Here the CDR3 reads CATNDRRGLNYEQYF. The CDR3 nucleotides are TGTGCCACCAATGACCGGAGAGGACTAAATTACGAGCAGTACTTC.